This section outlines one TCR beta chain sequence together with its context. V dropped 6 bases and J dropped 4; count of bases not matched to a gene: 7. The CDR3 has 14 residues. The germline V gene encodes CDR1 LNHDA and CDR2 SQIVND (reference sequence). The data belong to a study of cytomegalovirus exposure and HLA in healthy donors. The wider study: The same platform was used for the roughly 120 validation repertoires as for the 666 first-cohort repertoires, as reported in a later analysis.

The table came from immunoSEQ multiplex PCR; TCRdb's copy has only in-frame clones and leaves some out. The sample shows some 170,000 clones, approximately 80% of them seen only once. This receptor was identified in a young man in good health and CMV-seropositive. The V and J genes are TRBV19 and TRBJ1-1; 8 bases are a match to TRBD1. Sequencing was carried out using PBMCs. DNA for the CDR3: TGTGCCAGTAGCGGACAGGGAAGGATCACTGAAGCTTTCTTT. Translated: CASSGQGRITEAFF. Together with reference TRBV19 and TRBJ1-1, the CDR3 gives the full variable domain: DGGITQSPKYLFRKEGQNVTLSCEQNLNHDAMYWYRQDPGQGLRLIYYSQIVNDFQKGDIAEGYSVSREKKESFPLTVTSAQKNPTAFYLCASSGQGRITEAFFGQGTRLTVV.